The present TCR beta chain was sequenced within a study of shared clonotypes between healthy human individuals (dated by TCRdb to 2020 to 2022). For context, the study as a whole: A couple of women and a few men aged 18 to 49 years were included in the cohort. For each donor, CD4 naive and CD4 memory were each given three plates, CD8 naive was given two plates, and CD8 memory was given one plate. To estimate repertoire size and how much clonotype sharing occurs between individuals, the study deeply sequenced the blood TCR repertoires of about five healthy adults. Between about 0.8 and 9.5 billion PBMCs per donor were obtained by leukapheresis. Libraries were prepared and TCR repertoires were sequenced by different laboratories using diverse techniques, in order to increase sequencing depth and limit assay-specific biases. Broader findings and caveats from the paper: Clonotypes shared by all four sorted-subset donors showed higher generation probabilities than non-shared clonotypes. Even with the large sequencing depth, rarefaction of the sorted-subset datasets indicated that sequencing was incomplete. Sampling was limited to blood, and TCR repertoires in tissue likely differ from TCR repertoires in blood. Across a few donors, about 4.5% of naive CD4, 3% to 4% of naive CD8, roughly 2.3% of memory CD4, and 0.3% to 0.45% of memory CD8 clonotypes were shared. Because the study included a small number of donors, the genetic and exposure-history diversity represented was limited. Naive subsets generally had larger estimated clonotype richness than memory subsets. Based on pairwise subsampling, the degree of clonotype sharing among donors was expected to be affected by sequencing depth.

Using the deep immunoSEQ assay, TCR CDR3 regions were amplified from genomic DNA by multiplex PCR. For each cell subset, the extracted genomic DNA was distributed evenly across all wells of several immunoSEQ 96-well plates, and each plate served as one replicate. For sorted subsets, each replicate PCR was loaded with approximately 0.2 ug genomic DNA, equivalent to 25,000 to 35,000 T cell genomes. The purified libraries were quantified using a Qubit 3.0 fluorometer, sized with a Bioanalyzer 2100, and then quantified again using the KAPA Library Quantification kit. Every immunoSEQ 96-well plate was sequenced on a separate single-read 150-cycle Illumina NextSeq 550 flow cell. Per the authors' processing: Because only junctional sequences without quality scores were contained in the immunoSEQ output, filtering matching that applied to full-length reads could not be performed. Sequences were annotated with PyIR, a Python wrapper for IgBLAST v1.9, and V/J genes and CDR3 were assigned using IMGT germline references. Any read was removed if the V/J assignment was weak (E-value above 1e-6), the CDR3 was missing, or the read contained stop codons, out-of-frame junctions, or ambiguous translated residues. V3J clonotypes were defined by identical inferred V gene, J gene, and CDR3 amino acid sequence. To compute the percentage overlap between repertoires, the number of shared unique clonotypes was divided by the size of the smaller repertoire. Three approaches were used to assess repertoire richness: RTK rarefaction, the Chao1 estimator, and Recon v2.1 estimates of unobserved clonotypes. OLGA was used to compute generation probabilities for all TCRbeta clonotypes that the gDNA method yielded from several donors. TCRdb mirrors the immuneACCESS table, restricted to in-frame sequences. Some clones are absent from its copies; in checked studies, under half trace to an unresolved V gene, and the reason for the others is unknown. V and J calls and clone size are as listed in that table; D and trimming were resolved from the DNA. For this sample the table gives 980,000 or so clones, of which approximately 80% were detected only once. The leading ten clones occupy approximately 1.5% of the sample.

The germline V and J ends show losses of 6 bases and 7 bases respectively, and no gene match explains 10 bases of the junction. As encoded in the germline V gene (reference sequence), CDR1 is WNHNN while CDR2 is SYGVQD. Counted from cysteine to phenylalanine, this CDR3 has 14 amino acids. Only CDR3 DNA is held: 42 bases, read in frame from base 1. Healthy HIV-negative adults with no recently reported acute infections or vaccinations were included as donors. Every donor was a Caucasian adult residing in Nashville, Tennessee, USA. CD4+ T cells were enriched through magnetic negative selection, after which naive cells were positively selected on CD45RA and the remaining negative fraction served as the memory subset. After blood collection by leukapheresis, PBMCs were isolated using Ficoll-Histopaque density gradient centrifugation and then cryopreserved in the vapor phase of liquid nitrogen. Analytical flow cytometry was used to check the purity and quantity of each magnetically sorted T cell population. From each sorted fraction, genomic DNA was isolated and quantified by UV absorbance on a Nanodrop 2000c.

Turning to this clone: The antigen it recognizes is unknown. Base-call qualities are not available, and no considerably larger clone is one nucleotide away.

The sequence came from a man aged 18 to 29 in good health. This receptor chain uses TRBV10-1 and TRBJ2-5; 8 central nucleotides agree with TRBD2. Specimen: memory CD4+ T cells sorted from blood. The sample's cell subset or site label, decoded: CD45RA-negative fraction. Here is the DNA: TGCGCCAGCAGCCCCGGGACTAGAGGCGGGACCCAGTACTTC. Its protein reads: CASSPGTRGGTQYF.